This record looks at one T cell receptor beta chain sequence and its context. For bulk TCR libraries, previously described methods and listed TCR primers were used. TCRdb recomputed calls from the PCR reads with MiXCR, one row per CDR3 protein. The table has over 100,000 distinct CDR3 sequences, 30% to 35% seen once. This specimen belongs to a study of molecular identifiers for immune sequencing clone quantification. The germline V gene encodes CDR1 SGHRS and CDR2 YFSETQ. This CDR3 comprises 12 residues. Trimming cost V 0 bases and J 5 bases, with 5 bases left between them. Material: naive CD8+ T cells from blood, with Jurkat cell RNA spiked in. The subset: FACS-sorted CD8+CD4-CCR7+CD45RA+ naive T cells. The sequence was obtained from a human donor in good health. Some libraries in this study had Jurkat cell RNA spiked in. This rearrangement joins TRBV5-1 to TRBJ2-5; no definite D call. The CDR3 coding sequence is TGCGCCAGCAGCTTGGTTAGTGAGACCCAGTACTTC. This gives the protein CASSLVSETQYF.